The clone carrying this T cell receptor (beta chain) has just a few counts. CDR3 length: 14 amino acids. Trimming removed 7 bases from V and 1 base from J, with 16 bases in between. Looked up from germline, CDR1 is SQVTM and CDR2 is ANQGSEA. This record belongs to a study of T cells after yellow fever vaccination. 5'RACE template switching generated TCR cDNA, adding a universal primer site and UMIs. TCRdb processed the 5' RACE reads anew with MiXCR; each CDR3 protein has one entry. The sample lists hundreds of thousands of distinct CDR3 sequences; 9% to 15% were seen once. This receptor was taken from a man aged 25-45 years who received the YFV17D yellow fever vaccine. The chain uses TRBV29-1 and TRBJ1-1, with D maybe TRBD1 (5 bases). The input for sequencing was PBMCs, taken on the day of the yellow fever booster vaccination. CDR3 sequence: CSAGEGLENTEAFF. The CDR3 DNA reads TGCAGCGCTGGTGAGGGGTTGGAGAACACTGAAGCTTTCTTT.